A selection of T cell receptor beta chains follows, all from one sample in a study of beta chain features in type 1 diabetes. Method: immunoSEQ multiplex PCR; TCRdb's copy keeps in-frame clones and lacks some. The table lists approximately 340,000 clones, around 16% of them singletons. The specimen sequenced was naive CD4+ T cells from blood. The receptor source for this set is a woman aged 18-30 years in good health. CDR3s include the opening cysteine and the closing phenylalanine or tryptophan. A D gene is named only where the DNA matches it firmly. Rows give clone size only sometimes, using once, few, many, or a class for an expanded clone.

TRBV29-1	TRBJ2-7	few	TRBD2	TGCAGCGCCAGGGGCGGGAGGAGCTCCTACGAGCAGTACTTC	CSARGGRSSYEQYF
TRBV27	TRBJ2-7	-	TRBD1	TGTGCCAGCAGTTCCGGGACAGGGGGTACCTACGAGCAGTACTTC	CASSSGTGGTYEQYF
TRBV15	TRBJ2-2	-	TRBD2	TGTGCCACCAGCAGACTGATAGCGGGGGAACTCACCGGGGAGCTGTTTTTT	CATSRLIAGELTGELFF
TRBV5-1	TRBJ1-2	few	-	TGCGCCAGCAGCGTCGACAGGAACTATGGCTACACCTTC	CASSVDRNYGYTF
TRBV18	TRBJ1-1	-	-	TGTGCCAGCTCACCACCGTCTACAGGGATCGCTGAAGCTTTCTTT	CASSPPSTGIAEAFF
TRBV5-4	TRBJ2-2	-	TRBD1	TGTGCCAGCAGCTTGGACAGGGGTGCGAACGGGGAGCTGTTTTTT	CASSLDRGANGELFF
TRBV5-1	TRBJ2-1	few	TRBD2	TGCGCCAGCAGCTTCCCCGGGACTAGCGGGAAGGAGCAGTTCTTC	CASSFPGTSGKEQFF
TRBV15	TRBJ1-2	-	TRBD1	TGTGCCACCAGTCCCCGGTCCACTGACAGGGGCTCTGGCTACACCTTC	CATSPRSTDRGSGYTF
TRBV4-1	TRBJ2-3	-	-	TGCGCCAGCAGCCAAGGTACCAGGATGGCAGATACGCAGTATTTT	CASSQGTRMADTQYF
TRBV23-1	TRBJ2-5	many	-	TGCGCCAGCAGTTCTAGCGCCCAAGAGACCCAGTACTTC	CASSSSAQETQYF
TRBV5-6	TRBJ2-5	few	TRBD1	TGTGCCAGCAGCCCGACAGGGTGGTACCAAGAGACCCAGTACTTC	CASSPTGWYQETQYF
TRBV4-3	TRBJ2-1	-	-	TGCGCCAGCAGCCAAGATTTGTGGGCCCGCTACAATGAGCAGTTCTTC	CASSQDLWARYNEQFF
TRBV29-1	TRBJ2-7	-	-	TGCAGCGTTGAAAAATCTCGCGGCGGTGGCTACGAGCAGTACTTC	CSVEKSRGGGYEQYF
TRBV18	TRBJ2-1	-	TRBD1	TGTGCCAGCTCCCGGGACAGGGGGCAGTATGAGCAGTTCTTC	CASSRDRGQYEQFF
TRBV7-9	TRBJ1-4	few	-	TGTGCCAGCAGCCTGACAGGAGGAGCCGAAAAACTGTTTTTT	CASSLTGGAEKLFF
TRBV30	TRBJ2-5	-	TRBD2	TGTGCCTCGACTAGCGGGCCACAAGAGACCCAGTACTTC	CASTSGPQETQYF
TRBV30	TRBJ2-1	few	TRBD2	TGTGCCTGGAGTGGGACTAGCGGATCTAGCTCCTACAATGAGCAGTTCTTC	CAWSGTSGSSSYNEQFF
TRBV25-1	TRBJ2-7	-	TRBD1	TGTGCCAGCAGTGAACCGGGACAGGGTCGACACGAGCAGTACTTC	CASSEPGQGRHEQYF
TRBV9	TRBJ2-7	few	TRBD1	TGTGCCAGCAGCGCCTTCGACAGGGGGCTGGTCGAGCAGTACTTC	CASSAFDRGLVEQYF
TRBV7-2	TRBJ2-7	-	TRBD1	TGTGCCAGCAGGGCCCAGGGACAGGCCTACGAGCAGTACTTC	CASRAQGQAYEQYF
TRBV28	TRBJ2-1	-	TRBD2	TGTGCCAGCAGTTCCTTAGCGGGACTCTCCTACAATGAGCAGTTCTTC	CASSSLAGLSYNEQFF
TRBV9	TRBJ1-5	-	-	TGTGCCAGCAGCACAGGCACAGGGATCAATCAGCCCCAGCATTTT	CASSTGTGINQPQHF
TRBV19	TRBJ2-7	few	TRBD2	TGTGCCAGTAGTTTAGCGGGAGGAGTGGACTACGAGCAGTACTTC	CASSLAGGVDYEQYF
TRBV29-1	TRBJ2-7	few	TRBD1	TGCAGCATCGGACAGGGTCGCTACGAGCAGTACTTC	CSIGQGRYEQYF
TRBV18	TRBJ2-7	few	-	TGTGCCAGCTCACCACCCCAGGGAGGCGAGCAGTACTTC	CASSPPQGGEQYF
TRBV18	TRBJ2-3	few	TRBD2	TGTGCCAGCTTACGGACTAGCGACCGCACAGATACGCAGTATTTT	CASLRTSDRTDTQYF
TRBV7-2	TRBJ2-7	few	TRBD2	TGTGCCAGCAGCTTGCGACTAGCGGGAGGCTACGAGCAGTACTTC	CASSLRLAGGYEQYF
TRBV19	TRBJ1-1	-	-	TGTGCCAGTAGTATAGTCACAAACACTGAAGCTTTCTTT	CASSIVTNTEAFF
TRBV19	TRBJ2-2	few	-	TGTGCCAGTACCCACCCCAGGGGCGGGGAGCTGTTTTTT	CASTHPRGGELFF
TRBV9	TRBJ2-1	few	-	TGTGCCAGCAGCGCCAGTGGGGGACTGCTAACCTACAATGAGCAGTTCTTC	CASSASGGLLTYNEQFF
TRBV5-1	TRBJ2-7	-	-	TGCGCCAGCAGCTCTCCCCGGTCCTACGAGCAGTACTTC	CASSSPRSYEQYF
TRBV7-9	TRBJ1-5	-	-	TGTGCCAGCAGTCGGGACACCGCTAGCAATCAGCCCCAGCATTTT	CASSRDTASNQPQHF
TRBV19	TRBJ2-1	-	TRBD1	TGTGCCAGTAGAAGAGCCAATACAGGGGGCTGGAATGAGCAGTTCTTC	CASRRANTGGWNEQFF
TRBV7-2	TRBJ1-1	few	-	TGTGCCAGCAGCCCCCGTGGGGCCAACACTGAAGCTTTCTTT	CASSPRGANTEAFF
TRBV4-2	TRBJ2-1	few	TRBD2	TGTGCCAGCAGCCCTGGGACTAGCGGTAGGAGCTCCTACAATGAGCAGTTCTTC	CASSPGTSGRSSYNEQFF
TRBV28	TRBJ2-7	-	-	TGTGCCAGCAGTTTAGGAGGGTCGGACGAGCAGTACTTC	CASSLGGSDEQYF
TRBV5-1	TRBJ2-3	-	TRBD2	TGCGCCAGCAGCTTGACTAGCGGGAGTCCAGATACGCAGTATTTT	CASSLTSGSPDTQYF
TRBV5-8	TRBJ2-3	-	-	TGTGCCAGCAGCTCGGGACACTACACAGATACGCAGTATTTT	CASSSGHYTDTQYF
TRBV28	TRBJ2-1	few	-	TGTGCCAGCAGTCCCTCCGGGAGACAGAGGTTCTTC	CASSPSGRQRFF
TRBV7-7	TRBJ2-1	-	TRBD2	TGTGCTAGCAGCTTAACAGCGGGAGGAATCAATGAGCAGTTCTTC	CASSLTAGGINEQFF
TRBV27	TRBJ1-3	-	TRBD1	TGTGCCAGCAGTCCTTGGGACAGCTCTGGAAACACCATATATTTT	CASSPWDSSGNTIYF
TRBV6-5	TRBJ1-1	few	-	TGTGCCAGCAGTTCCGGACAGCTGAACACTGAAGCTTTCTTT	CASSSGQLNTEAFF
TRBV7-7	TRBJ2-1	few	-	TGTGCTAGCAGCCTCGACGGGGGAAACAATGAGCAGTTCTTC	CASSLDGGNNEQFF
TRBV5-6	TRBJ1-1	-	-	TGTGCCAGCAGGGCAGTGGGCCAGGCGAACACTGAAGCTTTCTTT	CASRAVGQANTEAFF
TRBV5-4	TRBJ2-7	-	TRBD1	TGTGCCAGCAGCCGAGGGGGACAGGGGGCCTACGAGCAGTACTTC	CASSRGGQGAYEQYF
TRBV5-1	TRBJ1-5	-	TRBD1	TGCGCCAGCAGCTCGGGACAGGCTGGTCAGCCCCAGCATTTT	CASSSGQAGQPQHF
TRBV7-2	TRBJ2-3	few	TRBD2	TGTGCCAGCAGCTTAGGAGCGGGAGGGATCACAGATACGCAGTATTTT	CASSLGAGGITDTQYF
TRBV19	TRBJ2-3	few	TRBD2	TGTGCCAGTACCGCGGGAGGGCACCATACGCAGTATTTT	CASTAGGHHTQYF
TRBV9	TRBJ2-5	few	-	TGTGCCAGCAGCGTAGCTACAGGGTCTCTGAAGACCCAGTACTTC	CASSVATGSLKTQYF
TRBV29-1	TRBJ1-1	-	-	TGCAGCGCGACCCCGGGACATTTGAACACTGAAGCTTTCTTT	CSATPGHLNTEAFF
TRBV11-1	TRBJ2-7	few	TRBD1	TGTGCCAGCAGCTTACTGGATTTCGGGACAGGAGGAGAGCAGTACTTC	CASSLLDFGTGGEQYF
TRBV6-5	TRBJ1-2	-	TRBD1	TGTGCCAGCAGTTATCGGACAGGGGGCGGCTATGGCTACACCTTC	CASSYRTGGGYGYTF
TRBV6-6	TRBJ1-1	few	-	TGTGCCAGCAGCTGGACAGAGCATAACACTGAAGCTTTCTTT	CASSWTEHNTEAFF
TRBV7-6	TRBJ2-3	-	TRBD1	TGTGCCAGCAGCCCCCGGGACAGGTTTACAGATACGCAGTATTTT	CASSPRDRFTDTQYF
TRBV5-1	TRBJ2-3	few	-	TGCGCCAGCAGCTTGGGACAGTACACAGATACGCAGTATTTT	CASSLGQYTDTQYF
TRBV30	TRBJ2-1	-	-	TGTGCCTGGATGAGTCCGGCGGCCCTAAATGAGCAGTTCTTC	CAWMSPAALNEQFF
TRBV28	TRBJ1-2	few	-	TGTGCCAGCAGGCAGGGTGGCTACACCTTC	CASRQGGYTF
TRBV5-1	TRBJ2-7	-	TRBD1	TGCGCCAGCAGCTCTCGGGACAGGGGGCTGTACGAGCAGTACTTC	CASSSRDRGLYEQYF
TRBV15	TRBJ2-1	few	-	TGTGCCACCAGGAGAGGTCTTACCTACAATGAGCAGTTCTTC	CATRRGLTYNEQFF